This T cell receptor beta chain stems from a study of blood T cell repertoires in COVID-19 (dated by TCRdb to the early 2020s). Study-wide context: The collaborator samples originated in the United States, Italy and Spain and spanned the acute and convalescent phases of COVID-19. Sample metadata almost always included a de-identified subject ID, COVID-19 status, age in years and sex. Where available, HLA class I and class II types were taken from metadata supplied by the sample provider and were not determined by assay-based typing. The material from the prospective study consisted of cDNA or gDNA derived from T cells, B-cell-depleted T cells, or PBMCs. The samples were drawn from two sources: the first 160 participants of the ongoing ImmuneRACE study, and over 1,000 subjects contributed by 6 global collaborators. Subjects who had been exposed to COVID-19, were actively infected with it, or had recovered from it provided the deeply sampled blood TCRbeta repertoires that made up the dataset. The repertoires were released in a freely available public database intended as a resource for research on the immune response to SARS-CoV-2. Overall study outcomes, separate from this receptor: How much clinical and demographic metadata was included differed by source and by participant, and the metadata was provided uncurated.

Each collaborating institution followed its own protocols to collect whole blood in K2EDTA tubes. Collaborator samples were shipped for TCRbeta analysis as frozen whole blood, isolated PBMCs, or DNA extracted from either sample type. Via the germline V gene, CDR1 is SGHTA and CDR2 FQGNSA. Counted from cysteine to phenylalanine, this CDR3 has 19 amino acids. The retained sequence is limited to the CDR3, 57 bases, with the frame set at the first base. Trimming removed 4 bases from V and 7 bases from J; the gene matches leave 24 bases unexplained. TCRbeta CDR3 regions were amplified from genomic DNA by means of the immunoSEQ Assay, a bias-controlled multiplex PCR. In the authors' own workflow: The number of nucleated cells in each sample was estimated by amplification of reference gene primers within the assay. To quantify the absolute abundance of each unique TCRbeta CDR3 rearrangement, sequence reads were collapsed and filtered. For each sample, productive Simpson clonality was calculated as the square root of Simpson's diversity index across productive rearrangements. TCRdb limited this immuneACCESS table to in-frame rearrangements with V and J called. A share of clones is missing; checked studies link under half to unresolved V genes, and the rest is unexplained. That table furnishes V, J and clone size, whereas the DNA furnished D and trimming. The sample table holds over 30,000 clones, of which roughly nine tenths were seen once. The top ten clones comprise about 13% of the sample.

This clone was observed once. It lacks a known antigen. Base qualities are not at hand, and no much larger clone is one base apart. The sequenced sample was peripheral blood. This clonotype was obtained from an older man with active COVID-19. The chain was built from TRBV7-2 and TRBJ2-7; 8 of the junction bases match TRBD2. The sequenced DNA is TGTGCCAGCAGCTCCGGGACCTCGGGAGGGCCCACCAACTTTCGGGAGCAGTACTTC. Its coded protein is CASSSGTSGGPTNFREQYF.